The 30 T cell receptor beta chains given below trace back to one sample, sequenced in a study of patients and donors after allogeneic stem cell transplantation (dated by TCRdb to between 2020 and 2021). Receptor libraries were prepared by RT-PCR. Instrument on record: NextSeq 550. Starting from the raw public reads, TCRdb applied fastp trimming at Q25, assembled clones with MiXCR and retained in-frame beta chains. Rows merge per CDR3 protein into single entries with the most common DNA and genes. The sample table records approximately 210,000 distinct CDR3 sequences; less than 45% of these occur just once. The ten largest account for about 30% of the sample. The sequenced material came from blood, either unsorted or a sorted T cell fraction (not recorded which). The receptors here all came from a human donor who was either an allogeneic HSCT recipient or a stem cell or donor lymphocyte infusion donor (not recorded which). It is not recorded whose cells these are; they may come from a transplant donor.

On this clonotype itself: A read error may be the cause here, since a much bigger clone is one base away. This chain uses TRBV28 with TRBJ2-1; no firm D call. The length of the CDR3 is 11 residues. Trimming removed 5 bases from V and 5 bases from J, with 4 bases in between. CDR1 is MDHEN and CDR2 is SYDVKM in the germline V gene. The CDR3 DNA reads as TGTGCCAGCAGTATAGACAATGAGCAGTTCTTC. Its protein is CASSIDNEQFF.

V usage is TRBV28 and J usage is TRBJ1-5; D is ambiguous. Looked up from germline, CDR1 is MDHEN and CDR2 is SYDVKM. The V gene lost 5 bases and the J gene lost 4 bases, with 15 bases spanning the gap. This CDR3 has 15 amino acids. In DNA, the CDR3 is TGTGCCAGCAGTGCCAATATAGGACTAAATCAGCCCCAGCATTTT. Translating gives CASSANIGLNQPQHF.

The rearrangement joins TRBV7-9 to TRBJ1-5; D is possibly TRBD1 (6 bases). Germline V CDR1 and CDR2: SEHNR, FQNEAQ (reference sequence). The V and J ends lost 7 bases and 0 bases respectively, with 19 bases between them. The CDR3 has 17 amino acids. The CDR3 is CASKYLKGGYSNQPQHF. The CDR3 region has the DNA TGTGCCAGCAAATACTTAAAGGGGGGGTATAGCAATCAGCCCCAGCATTTT.

Here the CDR3 reads CASSPDRTHYTF. CDR3 nucleotide sequence: TGTGCCAGCAGCCCGGACAGGACCCACTACACCTTC. The rearrangement joins TRBV9 to TRBJ1-2; 7 nucleotides agree with TRBD1. Germline V gene sequence: CDR1 SGDLS, CDR2 YYNGEE. CDR3 size: 12 residues. The V segment lost 4 bases and the J segment 10 bases; nucleotides outside the gene matches: 7.

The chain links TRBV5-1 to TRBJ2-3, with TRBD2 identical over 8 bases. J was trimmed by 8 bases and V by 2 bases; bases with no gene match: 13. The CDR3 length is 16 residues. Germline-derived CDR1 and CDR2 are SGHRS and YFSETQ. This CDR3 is CASSFSLAGTNGTQYF. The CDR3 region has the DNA TGCGCCAGCAGCTTTTCCCTAGCGGGCACGAACGGTACGCAGTATTTT.

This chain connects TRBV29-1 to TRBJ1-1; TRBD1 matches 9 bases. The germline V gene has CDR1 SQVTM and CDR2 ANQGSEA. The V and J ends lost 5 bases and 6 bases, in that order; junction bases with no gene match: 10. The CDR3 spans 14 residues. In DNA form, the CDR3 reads TGCAGCGTTCAAACAGGGGGCGGTTCGGCTGAAGCTTTCTTT. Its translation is CSVQTGGGSAEAFF.

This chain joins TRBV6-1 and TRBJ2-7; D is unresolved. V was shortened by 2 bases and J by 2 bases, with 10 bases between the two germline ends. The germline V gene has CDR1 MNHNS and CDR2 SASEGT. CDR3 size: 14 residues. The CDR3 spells CASSETDWAYEQYF. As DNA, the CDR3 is TGTGCCAGCAGTGAAACCGATTGGGCCTACGAGCAGTACTTC.

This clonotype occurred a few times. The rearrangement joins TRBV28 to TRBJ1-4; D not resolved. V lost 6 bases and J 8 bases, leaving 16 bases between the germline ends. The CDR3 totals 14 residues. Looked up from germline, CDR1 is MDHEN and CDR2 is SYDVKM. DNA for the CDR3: TGTGCCAGCAGGCTTGCAGGCCCCACCGAAAAACTGTTTTTT. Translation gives CASRLAGPTEKLFF.

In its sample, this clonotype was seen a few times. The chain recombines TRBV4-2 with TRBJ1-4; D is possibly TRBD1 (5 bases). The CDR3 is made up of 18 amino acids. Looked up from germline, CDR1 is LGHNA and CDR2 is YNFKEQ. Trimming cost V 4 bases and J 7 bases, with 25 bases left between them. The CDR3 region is CASSLGGAGRGAIEKLFF. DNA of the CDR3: TGTGCCAGCAGCCTCGGTGGGGCAGGGAGAGGAGCCATTGAAAAACTGTTTTTT.

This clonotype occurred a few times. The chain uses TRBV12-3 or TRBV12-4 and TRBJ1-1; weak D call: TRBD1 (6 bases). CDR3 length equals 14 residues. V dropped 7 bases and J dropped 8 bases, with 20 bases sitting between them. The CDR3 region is CASTYQKGTREAFF. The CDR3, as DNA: TGTGCCAGCACTTATCAGAAGGGGACACGGGAAGCTTTCTTT.

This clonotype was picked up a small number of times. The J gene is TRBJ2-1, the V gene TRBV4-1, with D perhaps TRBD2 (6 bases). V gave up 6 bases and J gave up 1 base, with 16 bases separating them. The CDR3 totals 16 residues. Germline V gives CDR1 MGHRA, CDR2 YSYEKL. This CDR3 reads CASSPLAQNSYNEQFF. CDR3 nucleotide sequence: TGCGCCAGCAGTCCCCTAGCGCAGAATTCCTACAATGAGCAGTTCTTC.

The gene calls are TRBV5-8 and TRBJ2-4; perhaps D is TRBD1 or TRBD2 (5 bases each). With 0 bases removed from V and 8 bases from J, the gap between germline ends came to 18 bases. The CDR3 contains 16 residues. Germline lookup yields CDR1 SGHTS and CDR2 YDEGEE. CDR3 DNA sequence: TGTGCCAGCAGCTTGGCGCCCGTGGGGCGGGTTGACATTCAGTACTTC. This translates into CASSLAPVGRVDIQYF.

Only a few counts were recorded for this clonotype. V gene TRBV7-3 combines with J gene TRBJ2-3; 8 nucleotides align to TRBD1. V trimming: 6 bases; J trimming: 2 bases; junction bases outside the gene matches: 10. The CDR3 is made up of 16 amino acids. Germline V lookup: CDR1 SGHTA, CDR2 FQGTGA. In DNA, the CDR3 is TGTGCCAGCAGTGACGGAAACAGGGGGAACACAGATACGCAGTATTTT. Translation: CASSDGNRGNTDTQYF.

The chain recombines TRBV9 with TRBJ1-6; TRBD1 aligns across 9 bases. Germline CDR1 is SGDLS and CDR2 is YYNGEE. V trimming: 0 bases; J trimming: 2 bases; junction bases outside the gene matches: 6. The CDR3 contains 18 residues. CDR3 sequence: CASSVAGQGGTYNSPLHF. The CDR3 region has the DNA TGTGCCAGCAGCGTAGCGGGACAGGGAGGCACCTATAATTCACCCCTCCACTTT.

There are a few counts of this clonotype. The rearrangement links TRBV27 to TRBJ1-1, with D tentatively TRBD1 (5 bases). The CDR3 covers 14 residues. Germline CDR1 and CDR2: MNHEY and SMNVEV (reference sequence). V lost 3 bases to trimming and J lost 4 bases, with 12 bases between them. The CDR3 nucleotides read TGTGCCAGCAGTTTTGGGGCTTTAGGCACTGAAGCTTTCTTT. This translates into CASSFGALGTEAFF.

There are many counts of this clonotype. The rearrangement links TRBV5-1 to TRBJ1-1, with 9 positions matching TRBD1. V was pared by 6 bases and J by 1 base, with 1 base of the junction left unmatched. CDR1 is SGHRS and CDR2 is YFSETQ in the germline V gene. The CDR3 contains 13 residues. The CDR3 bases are TGCGCCAGCACACAGGGGGCGAACACTGAAGCTTTCTTT. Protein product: CASTQGANTEAFF. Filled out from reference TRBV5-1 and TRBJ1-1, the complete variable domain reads KAGVTQTPRYLIKTRGQQVTLSCSPISGHRSVSWYQQTPGQGLQFLFEYFSETQRNKGNFPGRFSGRQFSNSRSEMNVSTLELGDSALYLCASTQGANTEAFFGQGTRLTVV.

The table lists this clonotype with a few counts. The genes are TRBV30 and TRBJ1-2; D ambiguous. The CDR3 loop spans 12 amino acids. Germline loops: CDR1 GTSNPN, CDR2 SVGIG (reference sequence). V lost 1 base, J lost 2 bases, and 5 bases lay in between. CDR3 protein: CAWSESNYGYTF. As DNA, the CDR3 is TGTGCCTGGAGTGAATCCAACTATGGCTACACCTTC.

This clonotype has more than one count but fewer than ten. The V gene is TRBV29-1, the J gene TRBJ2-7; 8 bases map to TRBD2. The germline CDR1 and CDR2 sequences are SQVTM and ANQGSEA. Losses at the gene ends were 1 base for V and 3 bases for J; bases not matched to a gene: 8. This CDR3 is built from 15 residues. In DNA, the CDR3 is TGCAGCGTTGAAGTCCCGGGAGGGCCGGACTACGAGCAGTACTTC. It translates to CSVEVPGGPDYEQYF.

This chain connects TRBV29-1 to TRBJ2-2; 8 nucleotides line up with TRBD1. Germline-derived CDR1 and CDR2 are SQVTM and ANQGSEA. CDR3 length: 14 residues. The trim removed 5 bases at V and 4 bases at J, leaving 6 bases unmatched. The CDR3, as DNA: TGCAGCGTTCGAGGACAGGGAATCACCGGGGAGCTGTTTTTT. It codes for CSVRGQGITGELFF.

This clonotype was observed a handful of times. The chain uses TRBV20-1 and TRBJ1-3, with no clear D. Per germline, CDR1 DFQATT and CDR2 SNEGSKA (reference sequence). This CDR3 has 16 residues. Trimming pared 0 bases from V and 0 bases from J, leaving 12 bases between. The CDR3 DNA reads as TGCAGTGCTAGAGATCCTCGAGGTGGCTCTGGAAACACCATATATTTT. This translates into CSARDPRGGSGNTIYF.

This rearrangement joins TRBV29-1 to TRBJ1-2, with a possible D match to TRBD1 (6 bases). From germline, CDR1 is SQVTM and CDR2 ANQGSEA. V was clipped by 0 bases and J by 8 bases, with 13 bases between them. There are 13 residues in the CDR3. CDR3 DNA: TGCAGCGTTGAAGATCGGGGGGGCGGAGGCTACACCTTC. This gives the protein CSVEDRGGGGYTF.

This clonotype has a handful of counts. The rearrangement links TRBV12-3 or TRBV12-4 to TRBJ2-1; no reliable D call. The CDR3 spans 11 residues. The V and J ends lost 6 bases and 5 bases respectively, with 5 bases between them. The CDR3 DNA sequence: TGTGCCAGCAGGCAGAACAATGAGCAGTTCTTC. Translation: CASRQNNEQFF.

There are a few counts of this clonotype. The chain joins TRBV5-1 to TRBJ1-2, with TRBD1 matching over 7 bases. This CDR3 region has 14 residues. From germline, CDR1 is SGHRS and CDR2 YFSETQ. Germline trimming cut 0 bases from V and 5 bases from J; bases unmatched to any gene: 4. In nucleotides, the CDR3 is TGCGCCAGCAGCTTGGCCGACAGGGCATATGGCTACACCTTC. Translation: CASSLADRAYGYTF.

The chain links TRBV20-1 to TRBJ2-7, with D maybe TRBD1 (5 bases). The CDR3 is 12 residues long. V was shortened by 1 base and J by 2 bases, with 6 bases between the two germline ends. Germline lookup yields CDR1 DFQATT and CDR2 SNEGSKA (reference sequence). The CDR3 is CSARADTYEQYF. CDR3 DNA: TGCAGTGCTAGAGCGGACACCTACGAGCAGTACTTC.

CDR3 region: CASSQDYSYNEQFF. In DNA form, the CDR3 reads TGTGCCAGCAGCCAAGATTATTCCTACAATGAGCAGTTCTTC. This rearrangement joins TRBV3-1 to TRBJ2-1; D remains ambiguous. The V end lost 0 bases, the J end lost 1 base, and 4 bases lay between the germline ends. Looked up from germline, CDR1 is LGHDT and CDR2 is YNNKEL (reference sequence). The CDR3 has 14 amino acids.

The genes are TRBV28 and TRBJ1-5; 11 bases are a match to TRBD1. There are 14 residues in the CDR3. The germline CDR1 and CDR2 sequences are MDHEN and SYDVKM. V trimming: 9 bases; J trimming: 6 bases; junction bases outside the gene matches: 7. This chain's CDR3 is CASIYGTGGQPQHF. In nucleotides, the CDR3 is TGTGCCAGTATTTATGGGACAGGGGGTCAGCCCCAGCATTTT.

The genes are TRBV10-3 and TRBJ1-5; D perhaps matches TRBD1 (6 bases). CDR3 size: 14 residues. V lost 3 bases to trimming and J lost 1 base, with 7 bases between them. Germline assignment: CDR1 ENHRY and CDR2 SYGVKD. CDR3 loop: CAISDRGSNQPQHF. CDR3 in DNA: TGTGCCATCAGTGACAGGGGAAGCAATCAGCCCCAGCATTTT.

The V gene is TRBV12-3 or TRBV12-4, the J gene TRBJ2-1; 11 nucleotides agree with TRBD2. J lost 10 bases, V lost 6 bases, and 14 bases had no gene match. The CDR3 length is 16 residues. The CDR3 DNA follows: TGTGCCAGCAGAACCTTAGCGGGAGGGCCAGGTAGGGAGCAGTTCTTC. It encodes CASRTLAGGPGREQFF.

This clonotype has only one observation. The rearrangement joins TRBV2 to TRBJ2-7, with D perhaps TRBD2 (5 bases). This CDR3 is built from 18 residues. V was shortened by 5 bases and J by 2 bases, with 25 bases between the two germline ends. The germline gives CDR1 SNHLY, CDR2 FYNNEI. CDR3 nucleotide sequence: TGTGCCAGCAGTCGATCGACTCCTACTGCGGACTGGACCTACGAGCAGTACTTC. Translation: CASSRSTPTADWTYEQYF.

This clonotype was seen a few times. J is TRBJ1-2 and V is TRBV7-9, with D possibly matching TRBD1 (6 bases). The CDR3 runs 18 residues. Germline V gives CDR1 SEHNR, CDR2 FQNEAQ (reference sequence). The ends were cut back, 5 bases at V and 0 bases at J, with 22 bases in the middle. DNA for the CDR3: TGTGCCAGCAGCCTTAGGTGGGCAGGGGATTCCACTAACTATGGCTACACCTTC. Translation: CASSLRWAGDSTNYGYTF.